This T cell receptor (beta chain) was sequenced during a study of OX40 agonist ivuxolimab in advanced cancers. Study-level background: Patients treated during dose escalation were battling hepatocellular carcinoma, melanoma, renal cell or head and neck cancer. Study findings and constraints: In the expanded peripheral T cells, antigen specificity was never determined.

The CDR3 spans 14 residues. Per the germline V gene, CDR1 is SGHNT and CDR2 is YYREEE (reference sequence). Trimming shortened V by 2 bases and J by 8 bases, and 16 bases separated the two germline ends. The table came from immunoSEQ multiplex PCR; TCRdb's copy has only in-frame clones and leaves some out. The sample has over 65,000 clones, approximately 86% seen once. Patients who had autoimmune disease history or got systemic immunosuppression were left out. This clone appeared a single time. Its antigen is unidentified. The sequencing used CD4+ or CD8+ T cells sorted from blood, collected in a trial of the OX40 agonist ivuxolimab. The chain is built from TRBV5-4 and TRBJ1-2; no firm D call. This clonotype originated in an adult with an advanced solid tumor such as melanoma, head and neck, liver or kidney cancer. Here the CDR3 reads CASSFLGRVSGYTF. The CDR3 coding sequence is TGTGCCAGCAGCTTCCTCGGGAGGGTCAGCGGCTACACCTTC.